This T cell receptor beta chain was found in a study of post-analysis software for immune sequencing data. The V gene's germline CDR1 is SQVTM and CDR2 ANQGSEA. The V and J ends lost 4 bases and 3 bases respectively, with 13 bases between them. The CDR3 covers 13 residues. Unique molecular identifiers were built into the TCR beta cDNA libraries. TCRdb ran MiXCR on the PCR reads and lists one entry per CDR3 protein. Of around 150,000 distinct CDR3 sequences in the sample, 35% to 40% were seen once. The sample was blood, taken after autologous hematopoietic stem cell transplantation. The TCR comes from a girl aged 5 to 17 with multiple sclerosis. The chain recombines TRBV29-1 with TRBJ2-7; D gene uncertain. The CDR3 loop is CSVANPPIYEQYF. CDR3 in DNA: TGCAGCGTTGCGAACCCTCCTATCTACGAGCAGTACTTC.